The T cell receptor beta chain described here comes from a study of T cells in Graves' hyperthyroidism and ophthalmopathy. Lactation, pregnancy, other autoimmune disease or uncontrolled infection excluded patients. Diagnoses were made from clinical symptoms, serum measures (thyroxine and TRAb), thyroid ultrasound and orbital computed tomography. It was RNA transcripts that yielded the amplified TCR beta CDR3 regions. RT-PCR in the first round (using the HTBI primer set) targeted the TCR CDR3. Each CDR3 protein is one row after TCRdb ran MiXCR on the multiplex PCR reads. The sample lists hundreds of thousands of distinct CDR3 sequences; roughly 14% were seen once. This clonotype was observed many times. V lost 3 bases to trimming and J lost 0 bases, with 9 bases between them. CDR3 length: 14 residues.

The chain employs TRBV12-3 or TRBV12-4 and TRBJ2-7; D is unclear. Sequencing input: blood. This TCR was sampled from a woman aged 40 to 50 with Graves' ophthalmopathy. CDR3 amino acids: CASSFPAFSYEQYF. In DNA, the CDR3 is TGTGCCAGCAGTTTTCCGGCCTTCTCCTACGAGCAGTACTTC.